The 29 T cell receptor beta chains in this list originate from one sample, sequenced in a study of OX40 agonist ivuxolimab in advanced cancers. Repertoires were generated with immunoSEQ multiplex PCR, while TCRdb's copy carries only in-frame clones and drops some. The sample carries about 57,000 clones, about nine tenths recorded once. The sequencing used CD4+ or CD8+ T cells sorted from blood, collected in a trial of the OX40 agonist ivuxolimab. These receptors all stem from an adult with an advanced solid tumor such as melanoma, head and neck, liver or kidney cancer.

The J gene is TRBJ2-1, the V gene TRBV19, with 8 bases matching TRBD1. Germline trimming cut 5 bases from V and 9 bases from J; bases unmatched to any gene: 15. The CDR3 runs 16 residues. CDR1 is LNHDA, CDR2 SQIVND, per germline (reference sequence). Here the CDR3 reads CASSQVAGGLYREQFF. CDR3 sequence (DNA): TGTGCCAGTAGTCAAGTAGCAGGGGGCCTGTACCGTGAGCAGTTCTTC.

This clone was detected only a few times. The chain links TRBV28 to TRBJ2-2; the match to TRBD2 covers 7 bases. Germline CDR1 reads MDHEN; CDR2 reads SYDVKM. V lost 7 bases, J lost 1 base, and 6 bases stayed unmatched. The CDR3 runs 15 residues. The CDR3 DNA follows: TGTGCCAGCATCGGGGGGAGCGGGAACACCGGGGAGCTGTTTTTT. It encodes CASIGGSGNTGELFF.

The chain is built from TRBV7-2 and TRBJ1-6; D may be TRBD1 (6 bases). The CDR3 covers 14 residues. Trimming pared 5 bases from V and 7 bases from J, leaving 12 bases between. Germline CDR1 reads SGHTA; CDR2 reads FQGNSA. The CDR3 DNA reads TGTGCCAGCAGCCCCATCGGGACAAATTCACCCCTCCACTTT. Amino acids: CASSPIGTNSPLHF. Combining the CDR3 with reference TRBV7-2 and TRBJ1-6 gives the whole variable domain GAGVSQSPSNKVTEKGKDVELRCDPISGHTALYWYRQSLGQGLEFLIYFQGNSAPDKSGLPSDRFSAERTGGSVSTLTIQRTQQEDSAVYLCASSPIGTNSPLHFGNGTRLTVT.

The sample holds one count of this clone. CDR3: CASSIRLAGGMEYNEQFF. The DNA for the CDR3 is TGTGCCAGTAGTATACGGCTAGCGGGAGGTATGGAGTACAATGAGCAGTTCTTC. The genes are TRBV19 and TRBJ2-1, with TRBD2 matching over 11 bases. V lost 2 bases and J lost 4; bases outside the gene matches: 10. This CDR3 is 18 amino acids long. The germline gives CDR1 LNHDA, CDR2 SQIVND (reference sequence).

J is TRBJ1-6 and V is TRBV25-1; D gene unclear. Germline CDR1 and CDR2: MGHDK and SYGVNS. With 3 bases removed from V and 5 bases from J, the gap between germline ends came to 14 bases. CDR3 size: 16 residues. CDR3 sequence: CASSDKWYSNNSPLHF. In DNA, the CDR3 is TGTGCCAGCAGTGACAAGTGGTACAGCAATAATTCACCCCTCCACTTT.

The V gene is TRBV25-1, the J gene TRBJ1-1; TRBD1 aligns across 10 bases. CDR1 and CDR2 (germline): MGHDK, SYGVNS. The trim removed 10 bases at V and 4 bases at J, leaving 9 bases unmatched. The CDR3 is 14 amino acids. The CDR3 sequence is CATGGDRGGTEAFF. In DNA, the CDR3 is TGTGCCACAGGAGGGGACAGGGGAGGCACTGAAGCTTTCTTT.

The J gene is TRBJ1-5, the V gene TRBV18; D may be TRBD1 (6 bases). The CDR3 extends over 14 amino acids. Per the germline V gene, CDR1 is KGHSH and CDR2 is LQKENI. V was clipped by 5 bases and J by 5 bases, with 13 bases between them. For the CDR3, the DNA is TGTGCCAGCTCAACGTCCAGGGGTTATCAGCCCCAGCATTTT. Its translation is CASSTSRGYQPQHF.

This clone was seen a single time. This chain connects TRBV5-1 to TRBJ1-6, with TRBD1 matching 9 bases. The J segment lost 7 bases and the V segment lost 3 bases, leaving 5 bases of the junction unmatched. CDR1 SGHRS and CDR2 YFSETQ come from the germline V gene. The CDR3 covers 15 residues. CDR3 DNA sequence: TGCGCCAGCAGCTCACAGGGGGCTACAAATTCACCCCTCCACTTT. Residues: CASSSQGATNSPLHF.

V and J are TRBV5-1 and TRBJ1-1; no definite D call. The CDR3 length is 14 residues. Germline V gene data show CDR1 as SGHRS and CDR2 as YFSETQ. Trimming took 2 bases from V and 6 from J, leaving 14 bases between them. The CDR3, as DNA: TGCGCCAGCAGCTTAAACCTTATGAGGGCTGAAGCTTTCTTT. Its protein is CASSLNLMRAEAFF.

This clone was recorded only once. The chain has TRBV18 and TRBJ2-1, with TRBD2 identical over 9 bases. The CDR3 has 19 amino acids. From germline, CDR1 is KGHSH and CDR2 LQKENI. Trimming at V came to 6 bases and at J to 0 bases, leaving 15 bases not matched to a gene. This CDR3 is CASSARRASGKSSYNEQFF. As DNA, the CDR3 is TGTGCCAGCTCCGCAAGACGGGCTAGCGGGAAGAGCTCCTACAATGAGCAGTTCTTC.

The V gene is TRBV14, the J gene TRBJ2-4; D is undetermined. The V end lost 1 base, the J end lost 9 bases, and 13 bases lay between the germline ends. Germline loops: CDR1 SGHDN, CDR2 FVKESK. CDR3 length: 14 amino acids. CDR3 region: CASSQVRNTGIQYF. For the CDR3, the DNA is TGTGCCAGCAGCCAAGTTCGCAACACGGGCATTCAGTACTTC.

CDR3 bases: TGTGCCAGCAGCGCCATGACACGAGGGATAGATGCAGATACGCAGTATTTT. This gives the protein CASSAMTRGIDADTQYF. The chain employs TRBV7-9 and TRBJ2-3; D perhaps matches TRBD2 (5 bases). This CDR3 comprises 17 residues. Germline values: CDR1 SEHNR, CDR2 FQNEAQ (reference sequence). V was shortened by 5 bases and J by 4 bases, with 22 bases between the two germline ends.

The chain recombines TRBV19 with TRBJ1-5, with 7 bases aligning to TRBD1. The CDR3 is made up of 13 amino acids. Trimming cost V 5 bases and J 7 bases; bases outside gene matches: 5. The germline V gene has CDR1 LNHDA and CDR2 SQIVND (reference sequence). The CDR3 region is CASSLGGGQPQHF. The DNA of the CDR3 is TGTGCCAGTAGTTTAGGGGGCGGCCAGCCCCAGCATTTT.

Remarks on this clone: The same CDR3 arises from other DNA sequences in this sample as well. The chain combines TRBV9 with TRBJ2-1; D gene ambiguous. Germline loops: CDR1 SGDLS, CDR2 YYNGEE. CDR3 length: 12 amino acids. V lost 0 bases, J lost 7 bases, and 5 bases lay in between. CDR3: CASSVGENEQFF. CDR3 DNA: TGTGCCAGCAGCGTAGGGGAAAATGAGCAGTTCTTC. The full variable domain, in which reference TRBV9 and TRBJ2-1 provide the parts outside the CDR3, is DSGVTQTPKHLITATGQRVTLRCSPRSGDLSVYWYQQSLDQGLQFLIQYYNGEERAKGNILERFSAQQFPDLHSELNLSSLELGDSALYFCASSVGENEQFFGPGTRLTVL.

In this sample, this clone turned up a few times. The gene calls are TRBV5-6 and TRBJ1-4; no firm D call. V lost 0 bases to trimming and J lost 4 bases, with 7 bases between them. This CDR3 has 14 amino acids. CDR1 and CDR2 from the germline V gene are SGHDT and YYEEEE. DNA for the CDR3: TGTGCCAGCAGCTTGGGTCCGAATAATGAAAAACTGTTTTTT. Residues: CASSLGPNNEKLFF.

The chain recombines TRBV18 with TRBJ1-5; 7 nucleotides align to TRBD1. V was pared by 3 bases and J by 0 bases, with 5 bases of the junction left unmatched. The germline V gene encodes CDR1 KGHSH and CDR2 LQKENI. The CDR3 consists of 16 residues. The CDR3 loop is CASSPPGQYSNQPQHF. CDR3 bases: TGTGCCAGCTCACCCCCGGGACAGTATAGCAATCAGCCCCAGCATTTT.

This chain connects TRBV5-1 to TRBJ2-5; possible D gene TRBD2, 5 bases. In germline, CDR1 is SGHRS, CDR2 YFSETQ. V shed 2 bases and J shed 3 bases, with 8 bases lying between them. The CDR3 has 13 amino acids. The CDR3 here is CASSFPGEETQYF. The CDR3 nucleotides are TGCGCCAGCAGCTTCCCCGGGGAAGAGACCCAGTACTTC.

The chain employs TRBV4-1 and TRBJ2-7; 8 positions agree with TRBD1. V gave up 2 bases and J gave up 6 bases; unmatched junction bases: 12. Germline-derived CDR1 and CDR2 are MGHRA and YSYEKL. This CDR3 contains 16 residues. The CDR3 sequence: CASSQPRTGPAREQYF. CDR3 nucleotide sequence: TGCGCCAGCAGCCAACCCCGGACAGGGCCGGCCCGCGAGCAGTACTTC.

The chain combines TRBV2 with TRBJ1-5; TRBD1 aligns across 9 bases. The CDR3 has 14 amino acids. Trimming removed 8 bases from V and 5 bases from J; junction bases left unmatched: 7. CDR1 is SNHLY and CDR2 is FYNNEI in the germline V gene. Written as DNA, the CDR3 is TGTGCCAGCGGTACAGGGGGCATGGATCAGCCCCAGCATTTT. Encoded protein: CASGTGGMDQPQHF.

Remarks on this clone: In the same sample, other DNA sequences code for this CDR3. As DNA, the CDR3 is TGTGCCAGCAGTCGGGGCGGGACCACCCAAGAGACCCAGTACTTC. It translates to CASSRGGTTQETQYF. The chain combines TRBV2 with TRBJ2-5; possibly TRBD2 for D (6 bases). CDR1 is SNHLY and CDR2 is FYNNEI in the germline V gene. This CDR3 comprises 15 residues. V lost 5 bases and J 1 base, leaving 14 bases between the germline ends.

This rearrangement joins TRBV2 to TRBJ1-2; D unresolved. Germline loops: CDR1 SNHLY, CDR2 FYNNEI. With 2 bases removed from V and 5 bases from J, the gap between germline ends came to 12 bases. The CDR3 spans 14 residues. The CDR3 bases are TGTGCCAGCAGTGAACGGGAGGGCAAGTATGGCTACACCTTC. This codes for CASSEREGKYGYTF.

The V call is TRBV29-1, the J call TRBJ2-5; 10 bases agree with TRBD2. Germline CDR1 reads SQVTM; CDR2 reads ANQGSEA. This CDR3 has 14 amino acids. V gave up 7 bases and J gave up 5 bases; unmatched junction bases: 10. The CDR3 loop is CSATGLAGEETQYF. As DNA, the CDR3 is TGCAGCGCCACAGGGCTAGCGGGGGAGGAGACCCAGTACTTC.

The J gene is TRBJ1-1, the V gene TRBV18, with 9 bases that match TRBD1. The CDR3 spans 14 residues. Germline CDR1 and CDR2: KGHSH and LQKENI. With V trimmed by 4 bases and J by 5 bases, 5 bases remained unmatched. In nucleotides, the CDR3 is TGTGCCAGCTCACAACTGGGACAGGGTACTGAAGCTTTCTTT. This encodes CASSQLGQGTEAFF. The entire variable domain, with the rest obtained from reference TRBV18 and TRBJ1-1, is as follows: NAGVMQNPRHLVRRRGQEARLRCSPMKGHSHVYWYRQLPEEGLKFMVYLQKENIIDESGMPKERFSAEFPKEGPSILRIQQVVRGDSAAYFCASSQLGQGTEAFFGQGTRLTVV.

CDR3 sequence: CASSFLTGYGNTIYF. CDR3 in DNA: TGTGCCAGCAGCTTCCTGACAGGGTACGGAAACACCATATATTTT. The chain combines TRBV7-2 with TRBJ1-3, with TRBD1 matching 7 bases. This CDR3 comprises 15 residues. Germline CDR1 reads SGHTA; CDR2 reads FQGNSA. V shed 3 bases and J 4 bases; nucleotides not matched to a gene: 6.

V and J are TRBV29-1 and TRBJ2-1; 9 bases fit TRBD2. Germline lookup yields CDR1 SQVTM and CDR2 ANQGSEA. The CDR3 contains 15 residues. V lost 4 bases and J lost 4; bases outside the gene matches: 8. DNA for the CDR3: TGCAGCGTTGCGGGGACTAGCCGAGAATACAATGAGCAGTTCTTC. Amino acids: CSVAGTSREYNEQFF.

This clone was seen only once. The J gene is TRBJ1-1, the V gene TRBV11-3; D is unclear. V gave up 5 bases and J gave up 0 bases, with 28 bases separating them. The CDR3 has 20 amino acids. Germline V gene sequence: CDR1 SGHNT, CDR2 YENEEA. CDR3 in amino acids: CASSPSWTEGGRGMNTEAFF. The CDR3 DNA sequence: TGTGCCAGCAGCCCGTCATGGACCGAGGGAGGTCGCGGCATGAACACTGAAGCTTTCTTT.

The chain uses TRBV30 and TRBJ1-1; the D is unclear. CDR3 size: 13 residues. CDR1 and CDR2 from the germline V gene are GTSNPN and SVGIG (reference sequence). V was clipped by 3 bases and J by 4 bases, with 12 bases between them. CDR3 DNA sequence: TGTGCCTGGAGCGCCCTGGGTGTCACTGAAGCTTTCTTT. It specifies CAWSALGVTEAFF.

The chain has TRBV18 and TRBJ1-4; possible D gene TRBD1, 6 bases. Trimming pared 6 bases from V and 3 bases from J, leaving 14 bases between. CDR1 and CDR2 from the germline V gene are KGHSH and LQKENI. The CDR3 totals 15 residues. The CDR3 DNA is TGTGCCAGCTCGACCCTTCGGGGGCCTAATGAAAAACTGTTTTTT. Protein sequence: CASSTLRGPNEKLFF.

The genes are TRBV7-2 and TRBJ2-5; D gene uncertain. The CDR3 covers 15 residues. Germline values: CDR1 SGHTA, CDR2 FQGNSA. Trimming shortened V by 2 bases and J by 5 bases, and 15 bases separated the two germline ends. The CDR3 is CASSLQRASLETQYF. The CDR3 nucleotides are TGTGCCAGCAGCTTACAACGGGCCTCCCTGGAGACCCAGTACTTC.